A single sample is the source of the 30 T cell receptor beta chains below, sequenced in a study of graft-versus-host responses after intestinal transplantation. No antigen is known for these receptors. This table comes from immunoSEQ multiplex PCR, and its TCRdb copy is limited to in-frame clones, with some not included. In the table there are around 95,000 clones, roughly 87% of which are singletons. The sequenced sample was unstimulated CD4+ T cells sorted from spleen or lymph node cells, obtained before transplant. These receptors were collected from a human donor who was the organ donor for an intestinal transplant.

About this clone: At the DNA level, this CDR3 is encoded by other sequences in the same sample as well. V is TRBV10-1 and J is TRBJ2-5, with D possibly TRBD1 on 6 matching bases. The germline gives CDR1 WNHNN, CDR2 SYGVQD (reference sequence). This CDR3 comprises 13 residues. V lost 10 bases, J lost 1 base, and 13 bases lay in between. The CDR3 spells CATSRTAQETQYF. The CDR3 region has the DNA TGCGCCACTTCCCGGACAGCCCAAGAGACCCAGTACTTC.

J is TRBJ2-7 and V is TRBV7-9; D is uncertain. The CDR3 sequence is 15 residues long. The V end was cut by 5 bases, the J end by 6 bases, with 20 bases between. The germline V gene has CDR1 SEHNR and CDR2 FQNEAQ (reference sequence). The chain's CDR3 is CASSPPHGFKVEQYF. The DNA for the CDR3 is TGTGCCAGCAGCCCGCCCCACGGGTTCAAGGTCGAGCAGTACTTC.

The chain employs TRBV5-1 and TRBJ1-4; a weak D match, TRBD1 (5 bases). CDR1 and CDR2 (germline): SGHRS, YFSETQ. The CDR3 extends over 15 amino acids. Trimming stripped 4 bases from V and 6 bases from J, with 16 bases between. DNA of the CDR3: TGCGCCAGCAGCCTAGGTGGGCAGGGCTATGAAAAACTGTTTTTT. This codes for CASSLGGQGYEKLFF.

The genes are TRBV25-1 and TRBJ1-2, with D possibly matching TRBD1 (6 bases). V gave up 6 bases and J gave up 4 bases, with 15 bases separating them. This CDR3 is 14 amino acids long. CDR1 is MGHDK, CDR2 SYGVNS, per germline. The CDR3 protein is CASRGGRDTYGYTF. The DNA of the CDR3 is TGTGCCAGCAGGGGAGGGCGGGACACCTATGGCTACACCTTC.

The chain is built from TRBV2 and TRBJ2-7; D may be TRBD1 or TRBD2 (5 bases each). V lost 5 bases to trimming and J lost 3 bases, with 17 bases between them. Germline V gene lookup returns CDR1 SNHLY and CDR2 FYNNEI. The CDR3 is 15 amino acids. The CDR3 DNA follows: TGTGCCAGCAGTCTAGAGGGGTTCAGTTTCTACGAGCAGTACTTC. Protein: CASSLEGFSFYEQYF. Together with reference TRBV2 and TRBJ2-7, the CDR3 gives the full variable domain: EPEVTQTPSHQVTQMGQEVILRCVPISNHLYFYWYRQILGQKVEFLVSFYNNEISEKSEIFDDQFSVERPDGSNFTLKIRSTKLEDSAMYFCASSLEGFSFYEQYFGPGTRLTVT.

This chain links TRBV6-6 with TRBJ1-2, with D perhaps matching TRBD1 (5 bases). Germline loops: CDR1 MNHNY, CDR2 SVGAGI (reference sequence). The V end lost 8 bases, the J end lost 4 bases, and 14 bases lay between the germline ends. CDR3 length equals 13 residues. The CDR3 sequence is CASDRTRGYGYTF. The CDR3 region has the DNA TGTGCCAGCGACCGGACACGCGGCTATGGCTACACCTTC.

This sequence joins TRBV28 and TRBJ1-6; D gene unclear. The CDR3 sequence is 17 residues long. V lost 6 bases to trimming and J lost 10 bases, with 25 bases between them. CDR1 is MDHEN and CDR2 is SYDVKM in the germline V gene. CDR3: CASRTPGLASGRSPLHF. CDR3 in DNA: TGTGCCAGCAGGACGCCGGGCCTAGCGTCGGGAAGATCACCCCTCCACTTT. The whole variable domain, filled in from reference TRBV28 and TRBJ1-6, reads DVKVTQSSRYLVKRTGEKVFLECVQDMDHENMFWYRQDPGLGLRLIYFSYDVKMKEKGDIPEGYSVSREKKERFSLILESASTNQTSMYLCASRTPGLASGRSPLHFGNGTRLTVT.

This clone was recorded once. Other DNA sequences in this sample translate to the same CDR3. The chain carries TRBV20-1 and TRBJ2-5; D call uncertain. V gave up 2 bases and J gave up 2 bases, with 0 bases separating them. Germline V gene data show CDR1 as DFQATT and CDR2 as SNEGSKA (reference sequence). The CDR3 spans 10 residues. CDR3 bases: TGCAGTGCTAGACAAGAGACCCAGTACTTC. Protein sequence: CSARQETQYF.

Here the CDR3 reads CASSQEPLVKAFF. The CDR3 nucleotides read TGTGCCAGCAGCCAAGAACCGCTGGTGAAAGCTTTCTTT. The genes are TRBV4-2 and TRBJ1-1; D is unclear. CDR1 and CDR2 (germline): LGHNA, YNFKEQ. The CDR3 is 13 amino acids. V lost 0 bases and J lost 9, with 11 bases in between.

As to this clone: Germline and junction disagree at one end, which may indicate a read error. In DNA form, the CDR3 reads TGTGCCAGCAGCTTACCCGTCAGGTCCTCCGAGCAGTACTTC. It is translated as CASSLPVRSSEQYF. The rearrangement links TRBV28 to TRBJ2-7; D is unclear. The CDR3 covers 14 residues. In germline, CDR1 is MDHEN, CDR2 SYDVKM.

The V call is TRBV18, the J call TRBJ2-1; TRBD2 aligns across 10 bases. This CDR3 spans 17 amino acids. Germline V CDR1 and CDR2: KGHSH, LQKENI. The V gene end was trimmed by 1 base and the J gene end by 10 bases; junction bases not matched to a gene: 13. CDR3 DNA sequence: TGTGCCAGCTCACCACGCATCGTTCTAGCGGGGGCTCAAGAGCAGTTCTTC. Translating gives CASSPRIVLAGAQEQFF. The entire variable domain, with the rest obtained from reference TRBV18 and TRBJ2-1, is as follows: NAGVMQNPRHLVRRRGQEARLRCSPMKGHSHVYWYRQLPEEGLKFMVYLQKENIIDESGMPKERFSAEFPKEGPSILRIQQVVRGDSAAYFCASSPRIVLAGAQEQFFGPGTRLTVL.

The rearrangement joins TRBV5-4 to TRBJ2-3, with D possibly being TRBD2 (5 bases). The CDR3 contains 13 residues. Trimming pared 9 bases from V and 3 bases from J, leaving 14 bases between. Per the germline V gene, CDR1 is SGHNT and CDR2 is YYREEE (reference sequence). The chain's CDR3 is CATSRPGTDTQYF. CDR3 DNA: TGTGCCACCTCTCGACCGGGGACAGATACGCAGTATTTT.

This clone is a singleton in its sample. The chain couples TRBV30 to TRBJ1-2; weak D call: TRBD1 (5 bases). Germline V gives CDR1 GTSNPN, CDR2 SVGIG (reference sequence). This CDR3 comprises 12 residues. V lost 2 bases and J 4 bases, leaving 8 bases between the germline ends. CDR3 protein: CAWSPGPYGYTF. CDR3 nucleotide sequence: TGTGCCTGGAGTCCGGGACCCTATGGCTACACCTTC.

The DNA of the CDR3 is TGCGCCAGCAGCCCCTCGAACCGGGCTGAAGCTTTCTTT. Amino acids: CASSPSNRAEAFF. The chain links TRBV5-1 to TRBJ1-1; no reliable D call. This CDR3 spans 13 amino acids. Germline loops: CDR1 SGHRS, CDR2 YFSETQ. Trimming took 4 bases from V and 6 from J, leaving 13 bases between them. The whole variable domain, filled in from reference TRBV5-1 and TRBJ1-1, reads KAGVTQTPRYLIKTRGQQVTLSCSPISGHRSVSWYQQTPGQGLQFLFEYFSETQRNKGNFPGRFSGRQFSNSRSEMNVSTLELGDSALYLCASSPSNRAEAFFGQGTRLTVV.

The V gene is TRBV7-6, the J gene TRBJ2-1, with 7 bases fitting TRBD2. The germline V gene has CDR1 SGHVS and CDR2 FNYEAQ. This CDR3 spans 15 amino acids. V lost 5 bases and J lost 4; bases outside the gene matches: 8. The DNA of the CDR3 is TGTGCCAGCAGCCCGTTGGGACTAACTTACAATGAGCAGTTCTTC. Amino acids: CASSPLGLTYNEQFF.

This clone appeared once. The J gene is TRBJ2-7, the V gene TRBV19; D is uncertain. The CDR3 consists of 18 residues. V was clipped by 3 bases and J by 0 bases, with 21 bases between them. Germline assignment: CDR1 LNHDA and CDR2 SQIVND (reference sequence). Here the CDR3 reads CASSIGPNTPLLSYEQYF. The CDR3 bases are TGTGCCAGTAGTATCGGGCCAAACACACCCTTACTCTCCTACGAGCAGTACTTC. The variable domain in full, with the rest retrieved from reference TRBV19 and TRBJ2-7, is DGGITQSPKYLFRKEGQNVTLSCEQNLNHDAMYWYRQDPGQGLRLIYYSQIVNDFQKGDIAEGYSVSREKKESFPLTVTSAQKNPTAFYLCASSIGPNTPLLSYEQYFGPGTRLTVT.

The chain recombines TRBV28 with TRBJ1-1, with 8 bases aligning to TRBD1. V was pared by 3 bases and J by 11 bases, with 17 bases of the junction left unmatched. The CDR3 has 16 residues. CDR1 and CDR2 (germline): MDHEN, SYDVKM. CDR3 amino acids: CASSLSGGLTILEAFF. CDR3 DNA sequence: TGTGCCAGCAGTTTGTCAGGGGGCTTGACTATACTAGAGGCTTTCTTT.

The rearrangement links TRBV15 to TRBJ2-5, with 12 bases lining up with TRBD2. Germline loops: CDR1 LNHNV, CDR2 YYDKDF (reference sequence). This CDR3 has 16 residues. With 5 bases clipped from V and 5 bases from J, the junction kept 9 bases outside the gene matches. In nucleotides, the CDR3 is TGTGCCACCAGCTCACCCGCTAGCGGGGGGGCCGAGACCCAGTACTTC. It yields the protein CATSSPASGGAETQYF.

This clone was observed a single time. The chain links TRBV18 to TRBJ2-1; 11 bases match TRBD2. V trimming: 3 bases; J trimming: 5 bases; junction bases outside the gene matches: 3. The CDR3 length is 15 residues. CDR1 KGHSH and CDR2 LQKENI come from the germline V gene. The CDR3 is CASSPGTSGHNEQFF. DNA for the CDR3: TGTGCCAGCTCACCCGGGACTAGCGGACACAATGAGCAGTTCTTC.

In this sample, this clone turned up once. The rearrangement joins TRBV6-5 to TRBJ2-2, with D tentatively TRBD1 (5 bases). V lost 7 bases to trimming and J lost 2 bases, with 14 bases between them. From germline, CDR1 is MNHEY and CDR2 SVGAGI. The CDR3 consists of 15 residues. CDR3 sequence reads: CASIQGSPNTGELFF. Written as DNA, the CDR3 is TGTGCCAGCATCCAGGGTTCTCCCAACACCGGGGAGCTGTTTTTT.

CDR3 DNA: TGTGCCAGCGAAGAGGGGAACATGCCTGAAGCTTTCTTT. Protein sequence: CASEEGNMPEAFF. The V gene is TRBV28, the J gene TRBJ1-1, with D possibly TRBD1 on 5 matching bases. The CDR3 loop spans 13 amino acids. Trimming shortened V by 8 bases and J by 6 bases, and 16 bases separated the two germline ends. Germline V lookup: CDR1 MDHEN, CDR2 SYDVKM.

J is TRBJ1-6 and V is TRBV14; the D gene is possibly TRBD1 (5 bases). Between the trimmed V and J ends, which lost 4 bases and 8 bases, there was a span of 12 bases. Germline CDR1 and CDR2: SGHDN and FVKESK. The CDR3 is 14 residues long. The CDR3 nucleotides are TGTGCCAGCAGCCGCCGGACAAGTGATTCACCCCTCCACTTT. It is translated as CASSRRTSDSPLHF.

The rearrangement uses TRBV5-1 and TRBJ2-2; D is uncertain. Between the trimmed V and J ends, which lost 5 bases and 1 base, there was a span of 0 bases. Germline assignment: CDR1 SGHRS and CDR2 YFSETQ. CDR3 length: 11 residues. The CDR3 nucleotides read TGCGCCAGCAGGAACACCGGGGAGCTGTTTTTT. Its protein is CASRNTGELFF. Full variable domain (missing parts from reference TRBV5-1 and TRBJ2-2): KAGVTQTPRYLIKTRGQQVTLSCSPISGHRSVSWYQQTPGQGLQFLFEYFSETQRNKGNFPGRFSGRQFSNSRSEMNVSTLELGDSALYLCASRNTGELFFGEGSRLTVL.

The CDR3 reads CASSLGVGTGTETQYF. The CDR3 DNA reads as TGTGCCAGCAGCTTAGGGGTCGGGACAGGGACGGAGACCCAGTACTTC. The chain has TRBV11-3 and TRBJ2-5; 9 nucleotides align to TRBD1. This CDR3 comprises 16 residues. CDR1 is SGHNT and CDR2 is YENEEA in the germline V gene. The V gene end was trimmed by 1 base and the J gene end by 5 bases; junction bases not matched to a gene: 8.

This chain joins TRBV9 and TRBJ2-3, with D perhaps being TRBD1 or TRBD2 (6 bases each). CDR1 is SGDLS and CDR2 is YYNGEE in the germline V gene. Between the trimmed V and J ends, which lost 4 bases and 0 bases, there was a span of 15 bases. This CDR3 has 16 residues. CDR3 bases: TGTGCCAGCAGCCTCCGGACGGGGGCAAGCACAGATACGCAGTATTTT. Protein: CASSLRTGASTDTQYF. Supplemented by reference TRBV9 and TRBJ2-3, the full variable domain reads DSGVTQTPKHLITATGQRVTLRCSPRSGDLSVYWYQQSLDQGLQFLIQYYNGEERAKGNILERFSAQQFPDLHSELNLSSLELGDSALYFCASSLRTGASTDTQYFGPGTRLTVL.

The CDR3: CASISKDSPLHF. CDR3 DNA sequence: TGTGCCAGCATCTCGAAGGACTCACCCCTCCACTTT. The chain combines TRBV28 with TRBJ1-6; D ambiguous. Trimming left V 7 bases short and J 10 bases short, with 11 bases between. CDR1 and CDR2 from the germline V gene are MDHEN and SYDVKM. CDR3 size: 12 residues. The full variable domain, completed using reference TRBV28 and TRBJ1-6, is DVKVTQSSRYLVKRTGEKVFLECVQDMDHENMFWYRQDPGLGLRLIYFSYDVKMKEKGDIPEGYSVSREKKERFSLILESASTNQTSMYLCASISKDSPLHFGNGTRLTVT.

The chain links TRBV6-6 to TRBJ1-2; TRBD1 matches 7 bases. This CDR3 comprises 14 residues. The V and J ends lost 0 bases and 8 bases, in that order; junction bases with no gene match: 6. Germline assignment: CDR1 MNHNY and CDR2 SVGAGI (reference sequence). The chain's CDR3 is CASSYSNRGWGYTF. In nucleotides, the CDR3 is TGTGCCAGCAGTTACTCGAACAGGGGATGGGGCTACACCTTC.

The rearrangement links TRBV19 to TRBJ2-2; unclear D gene. The CDR3 is made up of 12 amino acids. Trimming pared 7 bases from V and 6 bases from J, leaving 9 bases between. CDR1 LNHDA and CDR2 SQIVND come from the germline V gene (reference sequence). Here the CDR3 reads CASKETAGELFF. Here the CDR3 DNA reads TGTGCCAGTAAAGAGACCGCCGGGGAGCTGTTTTTT.

This clone came up once. CDR3 DNA: TGCGCCAGCAGTCAGCAAGATCTTTCGGGACCCAGGGGGTATAATGAAAAACTGTTTTTT. It specifies CASSQQDLSGPRGYNEKLFF. The V and J genes are TRBV4-1 and TRBJ1-4; 7 nucleotides match TRBD1. Germline-derived CDR1 and CDR2 are MGHRA and YSYEKL. CDR3 length: 20 residues. Losses at the gene ends were 6 bases for V and 4 bases for J; bases not matched to a gene: 23.

As regards this clone: At the DNA level, this CDR3 is encoded by other sequences in the same sample as well. The chain is built from TRBV9 and TRBJ1-6; D not resolved. In germline, CDR1 is SGDLS, CDR2 YYNGEE. This CDR3 is built from 15 residues. The V end lost 0 bases, the J end lost 2 bases, and 6 bases lay between the germline ends. CDR3 in amino acids: CASSVVGTYNSPLHF. As DNA, the CDR3 is TGTGCCAGCAGCGTAGTAGGGACCTATAATTCACCCCTCCACTTT.